The clone carrying this T cell receptor beta chain was seen more than once but under ten times. This could be a read error, since a much larger clone is one nucleotide away. RNA was extracted from bulk tissue without any cell sorting. This specimen belongs to a study of tumor and adjacent non-tumor tissue in lung cancer. Germline CDR1 LGHNA, CDR2 YNFKEQ. The CDR3 extends over 16 amino acids. Three rounds of nested PCR, following a modified ARM-PCR protocol, produced the TCRbeta library. TCRdb passed the multiplex PCR reads through MiXCR, listing each CDR3 protein once. The repertoire consists of some 100,000 distinct CDR3 sequences, with 60% to 80% occurring once and the leading ten covering 37%.

The receptor comes from a woman aged 60-75 years with non-small cell lung cancer. The sequenced material came from lung tumor tissue. V gene TRBV4-2 combines with J gene TRBJ1-2, with TRBD1 as a possible D gene (5 bases). CDR3 bases: TGTGCCAGCAGCCAACTCTCCACCGGGCGGGACTATGGCTACATCTTC. Encoded protein: CASSQLSTGRDYGYIF.